This T cell receptor beta chain was identified in a study of breast tumors, draining lymph nodes, adjacent tissues. Study conclusions and caveats: Luminal-like breast cancer showed significantly greater tumor-nontumor repertoire similarity than basal-like breast cancer did.

The lymph nodes were axillary draining lymph nodes from breast cancer patients. Germline values: CDR1 LGHNA, CDR2 YSLEER. The CDR3 runs to 16 residues. This clonotype was recorded only once. What it binds is not known. Mismatch with germline at one junction end may stem from a read error. From the multiplex PCR reads, TCRdb called clonotypes with MiXCR, one entry per CDR3 protein. The repertoire consists of about 130,000 distinct CDR3 sequences, with about a fifth occurring once and the leading ten covering 2.5% to 3%. Source material: axillary lymph node tissue. The source of this sequence is a female donor with breast cancer. Some clones in this sample may be carry-over from other donors' samples. J is TRBJ2-2 and V is TRBV4-3, with TRBD1 as a possible D gene (5 bases). CDR3 DNA: TGCGCCAGCGGCCAATCTACGACAGTAAACACCGGGGAGCTGTTTTTT. Its protein is CASGQSTTVNTGELFF.